The source of this TCR beta chain is a study of blood T cells in healthy people across ages. Points from the study as a whole: The donors' CMV status was not determined, possibly confounding changes in expanded clonotypes. Naive CD4+ cells and diversity were both higher in long-lived donors than in aged donors.

A few counts support this clonotype. Its cognate antigen is unknown. CDR1 and CDR2 from the germline V gene are SGHRS and YFSETQ. The V gene end was trimmed by 4 bases and the J gene end by 8 bases; junction bases not matched to a gene: 11. The CDR3 has 14 residues. Primers used in a second PCR of roughly 6 to 11 cycles were a sample-barcoded 5' primer and a J-beta primer mix. No fewer than 3 million CDR3-containing paired-end reads came from each sample. TCRdb ran MiXCR on the 5' RACE reads and lists one entry per CDR3 protein. The sample shows about 1.1 million distinct CDR3 sequences, less than 45% of them seen only once.

The sequence was collected from a young man in good health. V and J are TRBV5-1 and TRBJ1-2; 7 positions match TRBD1. Specimen: blood. The CDR3 DNA reads TGCGCCAGCAGCCCCGAGACAGGGACGGGCGGCTACACCTTC. Translation: CASSPETGTGGYTF.